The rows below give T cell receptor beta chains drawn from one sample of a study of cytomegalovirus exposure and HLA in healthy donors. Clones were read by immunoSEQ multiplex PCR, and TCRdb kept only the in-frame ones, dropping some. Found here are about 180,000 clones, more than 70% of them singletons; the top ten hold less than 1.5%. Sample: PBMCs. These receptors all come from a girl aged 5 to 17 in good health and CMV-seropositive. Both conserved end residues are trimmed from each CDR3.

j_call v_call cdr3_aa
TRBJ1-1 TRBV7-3 ASSKRGGTEAF
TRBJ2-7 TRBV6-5 ASSYSWTDSYEQY
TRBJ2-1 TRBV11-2 ASSLYHTGGLYNEQF
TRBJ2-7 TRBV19 ASSWHPGPYEQY
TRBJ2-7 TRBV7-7 ASSPGTGEFEQY
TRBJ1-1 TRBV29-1 SVGAPQGAF
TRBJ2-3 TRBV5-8 ASSLSGRAWDTQY
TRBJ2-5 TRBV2 ASSIALGLGGQETQY
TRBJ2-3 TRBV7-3 ASSQDASGRIEDTQY
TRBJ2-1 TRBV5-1 ASSLGLAGGGYNEQF
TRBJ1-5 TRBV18 ASSPPNSNQPQH
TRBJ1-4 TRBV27 ASRAIGEKLF
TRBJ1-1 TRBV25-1 ASRDSLNTEAF
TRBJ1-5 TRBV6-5 ASSYSRGGNQPQH
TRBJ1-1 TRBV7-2 ASRKKEGTEAF
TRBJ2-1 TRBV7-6 ASSTAGSPYNEQF
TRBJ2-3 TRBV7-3 ASSRGRGFTDTQY
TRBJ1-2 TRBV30 AWSLFTGDGYT
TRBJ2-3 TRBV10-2 ASSYRGLSTDTQY
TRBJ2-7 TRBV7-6 ASSPTSGRAYSYEQY
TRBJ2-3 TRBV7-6 ASSLEGNTDTQY
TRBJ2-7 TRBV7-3 ASSPDPWTSLDSYEQY
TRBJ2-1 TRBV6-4 APRRRLAGGPGNEQF
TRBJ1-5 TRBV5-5 ASSLSHRGHQPQH
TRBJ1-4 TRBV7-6 ASSLDAATNEKLF
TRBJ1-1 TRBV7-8 ASKPGQQNTEAF
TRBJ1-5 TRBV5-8 ASSSRIDRGSNQPQH
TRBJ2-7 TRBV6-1 ASGAGVPREQY
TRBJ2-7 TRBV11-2 ASSLVETSGTYEQY
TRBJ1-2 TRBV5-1 ASSLNRGRGYGYT
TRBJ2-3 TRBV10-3 AISESREPGVSQY
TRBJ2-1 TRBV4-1 ASSRSSGLALYEQF
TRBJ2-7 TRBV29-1 SVEVADYEQY
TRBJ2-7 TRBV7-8 ASSSYRGDHEQY
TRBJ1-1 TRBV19 ASSKGGYTEAF
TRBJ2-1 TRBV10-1 ASSGYSGTGGNSEQF
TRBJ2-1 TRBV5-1 ASSLSQGATYNEQF
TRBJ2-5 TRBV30 AWAGGRSETQY
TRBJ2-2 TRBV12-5 ASGLVLTGGLGELF
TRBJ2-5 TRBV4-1 ASSQGNQETQY
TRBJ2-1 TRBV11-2 ASSLEAGGINEQF
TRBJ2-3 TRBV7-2 ASSSTVGLALQY
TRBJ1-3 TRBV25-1 ASSDFRTAGNTIY
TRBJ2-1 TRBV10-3 AISDSLAVLRNEQF
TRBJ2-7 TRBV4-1 ASTPGLAPYEQY
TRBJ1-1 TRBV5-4 ASSLGRAMNTEAF